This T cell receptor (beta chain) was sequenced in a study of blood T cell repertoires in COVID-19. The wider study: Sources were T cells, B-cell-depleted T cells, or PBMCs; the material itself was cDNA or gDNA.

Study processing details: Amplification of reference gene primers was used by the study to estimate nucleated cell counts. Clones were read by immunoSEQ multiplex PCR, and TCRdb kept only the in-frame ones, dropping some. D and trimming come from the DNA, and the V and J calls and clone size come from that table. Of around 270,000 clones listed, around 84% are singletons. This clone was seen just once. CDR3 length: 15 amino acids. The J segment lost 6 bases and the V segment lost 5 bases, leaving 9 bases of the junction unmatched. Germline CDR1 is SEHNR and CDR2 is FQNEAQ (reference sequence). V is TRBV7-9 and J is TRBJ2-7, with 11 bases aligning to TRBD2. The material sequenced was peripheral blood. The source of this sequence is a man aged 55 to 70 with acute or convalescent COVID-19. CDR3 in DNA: TGTGCCAGCAGCCGAATAGCGGGAGGGGAGACCGAGCAGTACTTC. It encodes CASSRIAGGETEQYF.